The 8 T cell receptor beta chains given below trace back to one sample, sequenced in a study of CD8 T cells in Susac syndrome (dated by TCRdb to between 2018 and 2020). Library preparation used the immunoSEQ multiplex PCR assay. RNA was extracted using the RNeasy kit, and about 0.45 to 1 ug of the RNA was reverse transcribed with random hexamers. TCRdb ran its own pipeline on the public reads, namely fastp trimming at Q25 and MiXCR clone calling, and kept in-frame beta chains. Merged by CDR3 protein, the rows form single entries marked with the most common genes and DNA. In this sample the table shows a few hundred thousand distinct CDR3 sequences, roughly 92% of which occur a single time. Jointly, the top ten make up approximately 0.13% of the sample. Sequencing used CD8+ T cells from PBMCs. These receptors came from a human donor with multiple sclerosis.

This clonotype has a handful of counts. The rearrangement links TRBV7-6 to TRBJ2-3; D might be TRBD2 (5 bases). The ends were cut back, 3 bases at V and 6 bases at J, with 7 bases in the middle. The germline CDR1 and CDR2 sequences are SGHVS and FNYEAQ. The CDR3 spans 12 residues. The CDR3 spells CASSFGEDTQYF. The CDR3 DNA sequence: TGTGCCAGCAGCTTCGGGGAGGATACGCAGTATTTT.

This CDR3 reads CASSEGLGMKETQYF. CDR3 nucleotides: TGTGCCAGCAGTGAAGGTTTAGGAATGAAGGAGACCCAGTACTTC. This chain uses TRBV2 with TRBJ2-5; D unclear. CDR1 and CDR2 from the germline V gene are SNHLY and FYNNEI. V lost 1 base and J 5 bases, leaving 14 bases between the germline ends. This CDR3 spans 15 amino acids.

V and J are TRBV4-2 and TRBJ1-1, with a tentative D call TRBD1 (5 bases). V was cut by 2 bases and J by 4 bases, with 11 bases left in between. Per the germline V gene, CDR1 is LGHNA and CDR2 is YNFKEQ. This CDR3 comprises 14 residues. The CDR3 loop reads CASSQTGKITEAFF. CDR3 nucleotides: TGTGCCAGCAGCCAAACAGGTAAAATCACTGAAGCTTTCTTT.

J is TRBJ2-1 and V is TRBV4-1, with 9 bases matching TRBD2. This CDR3 contains 17 residues. V gave up 2 bases and J gave up 9 bases; unmatched junction bases: 14. Germline CDR1 and CDR2: MGHRA and YSYEKL. CDR3 sequence reads: CASSQSDIAGALGEQFF. The CDR3 bases are TGCGCCAGCAGCCAATCCGACATAGCGGGAGCCTTGGGTGAGCAGTTCTTC.

V is TRBV12-5 and J is TRBJ2-2; weak D call: TRBD2 (5 bases). The CDR3 totals 16 residues. Trimming left V 4 bases short and J 4 bases short, with 16 bases between. Germline CDR1 is LGHNT and CDR2 is FRNRAP. CDR3 sequence: CASGSNGDLPTGELFF. The DNA for the CDR3 is TGTGCTAGTGGTTCCAACGGGGATCTCCCCACCGGGGAGCTGTTTTTT.

The CDR3: CASRLGVEAFF. The CDR3 DNA reads as TGTGCCAGTAGGTTAGGGGTTGAAGCTTTCTTT. The V call is TRBV19, the J call TRBJ1-1; possibly TRBD1 for D (5 bases). The CDR3 runs 11 residues. Germline V lookup: CDR1 LNHDA, CDR2 SQIVND (reference sequence). The V gene lost 6 bases and the J gene lost 7 bases, with 9 bases spanning the gap.

The gene calls are TRBV7-9 and TRBJ2-2; the D gene could be TRBD1 or TRBD2 (5 bases each). The CDR3 has 15 amino acids. Germline CDR1 is SEHNR and CDR2 is FQNEAQ (reference sequence). Trimming shortened V by 6 bases and J by 3 bases, and 14 bases separated the two germline ends. DNA for the CDR3: TGTGCCAGCAGTCCGGGGCCGATGGACACCGGGGAGCTGTTTTTT. It translates to CASSPGPMDTGELFF.

The J gene is TRBJ2-5, the V gene TRBV29-1; D unresolved. The length of the CDR3 is 11 residues. Per the germline V gene, CDR1 is SQVTM and CDR2 is ANQGSEA. Trimming left V 0 bases short and J 5 bases short, with 4 bases between. CDR3: CSVEDGETQYF. As DNA, the CDR3 is TGCAGCGTTGAAGACGGTGAGACCCAGTACTTC.